One and the same sample provided the 11 T cell receptor beta chains below, sequenced in a study of spatial heterogeneity in lung cancer. Each CDR3 protein gets one entry after TCRdb re-called the 5' RACE reads with MiXCR. The table has 45,000 to 50,000 distinct CDR3 sequences, around 11% seen once; the top ten hold around 32%. Stated time point: blood at routine non-recurrence follow-up after resection. Sequenced material: PBMCs, taken at follow-up. All receptors come from a male donor with early-stage non-small cell lung cancer.

Ten or more counts support this clonotype. The chain is built from TRBV18 and TRBJ1-4; D is undetermined. Trimming left V 3 bases short and J 0 bases short, with 11 bases between. CDR3 length equals 16 residues. CDR1 and CDR2 from the germline V gene are KGHSH and LQKENI. The CDR3 coding sequence is TGTGCCAGCTCACCGCGCCAGCCAACAACTAATGAAAAACTGTTTTTT. Its protein is CASSPRQPTTNEKLFF.

This clonotype was picked up a small number of times. This chain uses TRBV28 with TRBJ2-2, with a weak D call TRBD1 (5 bases). This CDR3 has 18 residues. Germline loops: CDR1 MDHEN, CDR2 SYDVKM. The ends were cut back, 2 bases at V and 5 bases at J, with 21 bases in the middle. The chain's CDR3 is CASSLPSTVGKGTGELFF. Here the CDR3 DNA reads TGTGCCAGCAGTTTACCCTCCACAGTGGGTAAGGGGACCGGGGAGCTGTTTTTT. The full variable domain, its missing parts supplied by reference TRBV28 and TRBJ2-2, is DVKVTQSSRYLVKRTGEKVFLECVQDMDHENMFWYRQDPGLGLRLIYFSYDVKMKEKGDIPEGYSVSREKKERFSLILESASTNQTSMYLCASSLPSTVGKGTGELFFGEGSRLTVL.

The count of this clonotype is one. The chain uses TRBV15 and TRBJ2-1; 8 bases map to TRBD2. Germline CDR1 reads LNHNV; CDR2 reads YYDKDF (reference sequence). With V trimmed by 1 base and J by 3 bases, 5 bases remained unmatched. There are 16 residues in the CDR3. In nucleotides, the CDR3 is TGTGCCACCAGCAGAGCCCTGAGCGGGGGCTACAATGAGCAGTTCTTC. Translation: CATSRALSGGYNEQFF.

The chain uses TRBV7-9 and TRBJ1-3; no firm D call. Germline CDR1 is SEHNR and CDR2 is FQNEAQ (reference sequence). V gave up 2 bases and J gave up 0 bases, with 11 bases separating them. There are 16 residues in the CDR3. The CDR3 reads CASSLYSSNSGNTIYF. CDR3 in DNA: TGTGCCAGCAGCTTATATTCCTCAAACTCTGGAAACACCATATATTTT.

This clonotype was seen a single time. The chain is built from TRBV5-1 and TRBJ2-7, with D perhaps being TRBD1 or TRBD2 (6 bases each). Germline V gene data show CDR1 as SGHRS and CDR2 as YFSETQ. The germline V and J ends were trimmed by 4 bases and 6 bases, with 11 bases remaining between them. This CDR3 has 12 amino acids. The CDR3 nucleotides read TGCGCCAGCAGCCTTGGAGGGGGCGAGCAGTACTTC. Protein: CASSLGGGEQYF.

Many counts were recorded for this clonotype. The genes are TRBV13 and TRBJ1-3; D unclear. Deletions cut 6 bases from V and 6 bases from J, with 9 bases between. From germline, CDR1 is PRHDT and CDR2 FYEKMQ (reference sequence). The CDR3 runs to 12 residues. The CDR3 DNA reads as TGTGCCAGCAGTCACCGGCTAAACACCATATATTTT. Its protein is CASSHRLNTIYF.

The rearrangement uses TRBV7-2 and TRBJ1-2; D not resolved. Between the trimmed V and J ends, which lost 2 bases and 2 bases, there was a span of 9 bases. The CDR3 consists of 14 residues. Germline V gene lookup returns CDR1 SGHTA and CDR2 FQGNSA. The CDR3 nucleotides are TGTGCCAGCAGCTTACTGACAAGCAACTATGGCTACACCTTC. This sequence encodes CASSLLTSNYGYTF. The full variable domain, with the rest looked up from reference TRBV7-2 and TRBJ1-2, is GAGVSQSPSNKVTEKGKDVELRCDPISGHTALYWYRQSLGQGLEFLIYFQGNSAPDKSGLPSDRFSAERTGGSVSTLTIQRTQQEDSAVYLCASSLLTSNYGYTFGSGTRLTVV.

This clonotype was observed a handful of times. This chain uses TRBV20-1 with TRBJ2-7, with TRBD2 identical over 7 bases. The ends lost 7 bases at V and 12 bases at J; junction bases unmatched: 12. The CDR3 loop spans 11 amino acids. Germline V CDR1 and CDR2: DFQATT, SNEGSKA (reference sequence). In DNA form, the CDR3 reads TGCAGTGTCAGGGAGCGGGAAGGTCTGTACTTC. Translated, it gives CSVREREGLYF.

This clonotype was counted many times. CDR3 protein: CASSSQGGGYTF. The CDR3 DNA reads as TGTGCCAGCTCGAGTCAGGGCGGAGGCTACACCTTC. The rearrangement joins TRBV18 to TRBJ1-2; perhaps TRBD1 as D (5 bases). This CDR3 comprises 12 residues. V dropped 6 bases and J dropped 8 bases, with 13 bases sitting between them. Germline assignment: CDR1 KGHSH and CDR2 LQKENI.

Regarding this clonotype: This may stem from a read error, because a much larger clone lies one nucleotide away. The chain uses TRBV12-3 or TRBV12-4 and TRBJ1-5, with unresolved D. The CDR3 loop spans 13 amino acids. The CDR3, as DNA: TGTGCCAGCAGCCCCGGTAGCAATCAGTCCCAGCATTTT. This encodes CASSPGSNQSQHF.

This clonotype has a count of ten or more. The chain uses TRBV18 and TRBJ2-7; no firm D call. Germline CDR1 and CDR2: KGHSH and LQKENI. Trimming removed 3 bases from V and 6 bases from J, with 6 bases in between. The CDR3 has 11 amino acids. DNA for the CDR3: TGTGCCAGCTCACCCTCATCCGAGCAGTACTTC. Protein: CASSPSSEQYF.